This TCR beta chain was recorded in a study of blood T cells in healthy people across ages. Points on this clonotype: Its antigen remains unidentified.

Trimming cost V 1 base and J 5 bases, with 11 bases left between them. The CDR3 spans 14 residues. Germline V gene data show CDR1 as LGHNA and CDR2 as YSLEER. Notes on the study in general: More naive CD4+ cells and higher diversity were found in long-lived than in aged donors. TCR beta diversity, measured per million T cells, fell in a roughly linear way with age.

The draw of peripheral blood yielded ten milliliters from each donor. A sample-barcoded 5' primer and a J-beta primer mix were used in a second PCR of about 7 to 12 cycles. Each cDNA molecule carried a tag from a template-switch adaptor that contained 12 random nucleotides. From the 5' RACE reads, TCRdb called clonotypes with MiXCR, one entry per CDR3 protein. The sample carries about 1.4 million distinct CDR3 sequences, approximately 59% recorded once. The chain couples TRBV4-3 to TRBJ2-5; maybe TRBD2 (5 bases). The receptor's source is a young man in good health. Sequencing was performed on blood. CDR3 nucleotide sequence: TGCGCCAGCAGCCAAGCTTCGGGAACTGAGACCCAGTACTTC. It is translated as CASSQASGTETQYF.